These T cell receptor beta chains were read from a single sample in a study of blood T cell repertoires in COVID-19. The data were produced by immunoSEQ multiplex PCR, yet TCRdb's version contains in-frame clones alone and is incomplete. The sample holds 65,000 to 70,000 clones, approximately 93% seen once. The specimen sequenced was peripheral blood. The receptors come from a man aged 70 or older with active COVID-19. CDR3s include the opening cysteine and the closing phenylalanine or tryptophan. D genes are given only for firm matches. Clone size appears in some rows only: once, few, many, or a class for an expanded clone.

CDR3 length	D gene	V gene	clone size	J gene	CDR3 protein	CDR3 DNA
14	TRBD1	TRBV10-2	NA	TRBJ1-1	CASSGGQGNTEAFF	TGCGCCAGCAGTGGGGGACAGGGGAACACTGAAGCTTTCTTT
14	TRBD1	TRBV29-1	once	TRBJ2-5	CSVEETGAGETQYF	TGCAGCGTTGAAGAGACAGGGGCAGGGGAGACCCAGTACTTC
14	TRBD1	TRBV7-9	once	TRBJ1-6	CASSLGQPNSPLHF	TGTGCCAGCAGCCTGGGACAGCCGAATTCACCCCTCCACTTT
15	NA	TRBV19	NA	TRBJ2-4	CASRDRTLAKNIQYF	TGTGCCAGTAGGGACAGAACCCTAGCCAAAAACATTCAGTACTTC
15	NA	TRBV19	NA	TRBJ2-3	CASSIVASAGDTQYF	TGTGCCAGTAGTATAGTCGCTAGTGCGGGAGATACGCAGTATTTT
16	NA	TRBV6-5	NA	TRBJ2-1	CASSYSGGRGLNEQFF	TGTGCCAGCAGTTACTCCGGGGGGCGCGGATTGAATGAGCAGTTCTTC
15	TRBD2	TRBV11-3	NA	TRBJ2-5	CASSPRLAGAGTQYF	TGTGCCAGCAGCCCCCGCTTAGCGGGGGCGGGGACCCAGTACTTC
15	NA	TRBV28	NA	TRBJ2-7	CASREQGSGFYEQYF	TGTGCCAGCAGAGAGCAGGGGTCCGGCTTCTACGAGCAGTACTTC
14	TRBD1	TRBV28	NA	TRBJ1-5	CAYQGAGGNQPQHF	TGTGCCTATCAGGGGGCCGGAGGCAATCAGCCCCAGCATTTT
14	NA	TRBV10-3	NA	TRBJ1-1	CAISGAGADTEAFF	TGTGCCATCAGCGGGGCAGGGGCTGACACTGAAGCTTTCTTT
15	TRBD1	TRBV6-5	NA	TRBJ2-3	CASSYGQAGTDTQYF	TGTGCCAGCAGTTACGGACAGGCGGGCACAGATACGCAGTATTTT
15	NA	TRBV5-4	NA	TRBJ1-2	CASSLGQTTNYGYTF	TGTGCCAGCAGCTTGGGACAGACAACTAACTATGGCTACACCTTC
17	NA	TRBV6-1	NA	TRBJ1-6	CASSELTYPGGNSPLHF	TGTGCCAGCAGTGAACTGACATATCCCGGTGGTAATTCACCCCTCCACTTT
16	NA	TRBV7-3	NA	TRBJ1-6	CASSRREGLYNSPLHF	TGTGCCAGCAGCCGGAGGGAGGGCTTATATAATTCACCCCTCCACTTT
13	NA	TRBV13	NA	TRBJ2-3	CASSRGSTDTQYF	TGTGCCTCCTCGCGGGGAAGCACAGATACGCAGTATTTT
15	TRBD1	TRBV6-6	NA	TRBJ2-7	CASIHGQGSSYEQYF	TGTGCCAGCATCCATGGACAGGGGAGCTCCTACGAGCAGTACTTC
16	NA	TRBV7-6	NA	TRBJ2-5	CASSLVFGTPQETQYF	TGTGCCAGCAGCTTAGTGTTCGGGACACCTCAAGAGACCCAGTACTTC
17	TRBD2	TRBV6-4	NA	TRBJ2-1	CASSLLAGATSYNEQFF	TGTGCCAGCAGTCTTCTAGCGGGGGCGACTTCCTACAATGAGCAGTTCTTC
12	NA	TRBV6-1	NA	TRBJ1-2	CASSETVGGYTF	TGTGCCAGCAGTGAAACAGTTGGGGGCTACACCTTC
18	TRBD2	TRBV28	once	TRBJ2-3	CASSLSLSTSPNDHTQYF	TGTGCCAGCAGTTTATCCCTTTCGACTAGCCCTAATGATCATACGCAGTATTTT
11	NA	TRBV20-1	NA	TRBJ2-1	CSAGQHNEQFF	TGCAGTGCTGGACAACACAATGAGCAGTTCTTC
15	NA	TRBV2	NA	TRBJ1-2	CASSERLGDPYGYTF	TGTGCCAGCAGTGAACGGTTAGGGGATCCCTATGGCTACACCTTC
12	NA	TRBV3-1/TRBV3-2	NA	TRBJ2-1	CASSHRTNEQFF	TGTGCCAGCAGCCATAGAACCAATGAGCAGTTCTTC
11	TRBD1	TRBV6-5	NA	TRBJ1-2	CASQGGFGYTF	TGTGCCAGCCAAGGGGGCTTTGGCTACACCTTC
17	TRBD1	TRBV27	once	TRBJ1-2	CASSSPGQGARNYGYTF	TGTGCCAGCAGCTCACCGGGACAGGGGGCGCGGAACTATGGCTACACCTTC
15	TRBD2	TRBV5-1	NA	TRBJ2-3	CASSLTSGRADTQYF	TGCGCCAGCAGCTTGACTAGCGGGCGGGCGGATACGCAGTATTTT
15	TRBD1	TRBV3-1/TRBV3-2	NA	TRBJ2-7	CASSGRDRASYEQYF	TGTGCCAGCAGCGGCCGGGACAGGGCGTCCTACGAGCAGTACTTC
18	TRBD2	TRBV20-1	NA	TRBJ2-2	CSASWGLAGGSNTGELFF	TGCAGTGCTAGTTGGGGACTAGCGGGGGGGTCGAACACCGGGGAGCTGTTTTTT
18	TRBD1	TRBV29-1	once	TRBJ1-1	CSVSYSGTEGWLNTEAFF	TGCAGCGTTTCTTACTCGGGGACAGAAGGATGGCTGAACACTGAAGCTTTCTTT
16	TRBD1	TRBV7-9	once	TRBJ2-2	CASSLNRGVNTGELFF	TGTGCCAGCAGCTTAAACAGGGGAGTGAACACCGGGGAGCTGTTTTTT
12	NA	TRBV29-1	once	TRBJ2-7	CSVDDGYDKQYF	TGCAGCGTTGATGACGGCTACGACAAGCAGTACTTC
15	TRBD2	TRBV25-1	NA	TRBJ2-3	CASSELAGATDTQYF	TGTGCCAGCAGTGAACTAGCGGGGGCCACAGATACGCAGTATTTT
16	NA	TRBV6-2/TRBV6-3	NA	TRBJ1-1	CASSYSQGPMNTEAFF	TGTGCCAGCAGTTACTCACAGGGTCCGATGAACACTGAAGCTTTCTTT
13	NA	TRBV28	once	TRBJ2-5	CASSAPRGETQYF	TGTGCCAGCAGTGCTCCCAGAGGGGAGACCCAGTACTTC
15	TRBD2	TRBV7-9	NA	TRBJ2-1	CASSFGLADVGEQFF	TGTGCCAGCAGCTTTGGACTAGCGGATGTTGGGGAGCAGTTCTTC
17	NA	TRBV13	once	TRBJ2-7	CASNILGGDSQTYEQYF	TGTGCCAGCAACATCCTGGGGGGAGACAGCCAGACTTACGAGCAGTACTTC
14	TRBD1	TRBV5-1	NA	TRBJ2-2	CASSLGQGGGELFF	TGCGCCAGCAGCTTGGGACAGGGTGGCGGGGAGCTGTTTTTT
15	NA	TRBV15	once	TRBJ1-4	CATSRAQVSNEKLFF	TGTGCCACCAGCAGAGCGCAGGTCAGCAATGAAAAACTGTTTTTT
17	TRBD1	TRBV5-1	NA	TRBJ2-4	CASSLTTGGSPKNIQYF	TGCGCCAGCAGTCTAACCACAGGGGGCAGCCCCAAAAACATTCAGTACTTC
14	NA	TRBV19	NA	TRBJ2-7	CASKSRGGSYEQYF	TGTGCCAGCAAATCTAGGGGGGGGTCCTACGAGCAGTACTTC
14	NA	TRBV18	NA	TRBJ1-2	CASSPSNRNYGYTF	TGTGCCAGCTCGCCGTCCAATCGGAACTATGGCTACACCTTC
15	TRBD1	TRBV2	NA	TRBJ1-1	CASIEDRGVNTEAFF	TGTGCCAGCATTGAGGACAGGGGCGTGAACACTGAAGCTTTCTTT
13	NA	TRBV4-3	NA	TRBJ2-7	CASSQDIAYEQYF	TGCGCCAGCAGCCAAGACATAGCCTACGAGCAGTACTTC
15	NA	TRBV27	NA	TRBJ2-3	CASRLSPLFTDTQYF	TGTGCCAGCAGACTATCCCCTTTATTCACAGATACGCAGTATTTT
14	TRBD1	TRBV5-1	NA	TRBJ2-2	CASSLRGQAGELFF	TGCGCCAGCAGCTTGAGGGGGCAAGCCGGGGAGCTGTTTTTT
14	NA	TRBV11-3	NA	TRBJ1-6	CASSPREYNSPLHF	TGTGCCAGCAGCCCACGCGAGTATAATTCACCCCTCCACTTT
14	TRBD2	TRBV10-3	NA	TRBJ2-3	CAISESGGTDTQYF	TGTGCCATCAGTGAAAGCGGGGGCACAGATACGCAGTATTTT
17	TRBD2	TRBV3-1/TRBV3-2	NA	TRBJ2-7	CASSQARSVAGGGEQYF	TGTGCCAGCAGCCAAGCAAGGTCAGTCGCGGGGGGAGGCGAGCAGTACTTC
15	NA	TRBV18	NA	TRBJ2-3	CASSPLSGGTDTQYF	TGTGCCAGCTCACCATTAAGTGGGGGGACAGATACGCAGTATTTT
15	TRBD2	TRBV5-1	NA	TRBJ2-1	CASSLAAGGNNEQFF	TGCGCCAGCAGCTTGGCCGCGGGAGGTAACAATGAGCAGTTCTTC
14	NA	TRBV19	once	TRBJ2-3	CASSGSGGPNTQYF	TGTGCCAGTAGTGGGTCGGGGGGCCCAAATACGCAGTATTTT
15	NA	TRBV5-4	NA	TRBJ2-5	CASSLVDRLQETQYF	TGTGCCAGCAGCTTGGTCGACAGGCTTCAAGAGACCCAGTACTTC
17	TRBD1	TRBV3-1/TRBV3-2	NA	TRBJ1-6	CASSFLPGTGQDSPLHF	TGTGCCAGCAGCTTCCTCCCGGGGACAGGGCAAGATTCACCCCTCCACTTT
16	TRBD2	TRBV20-1	NA	TRBJ2-7	CSASGTSGGAPYEQYF	TGCAGTGCTAGTGGGACTAGCGGGGGTGCACCCTACGAGCAGTACTTC
13	NA	TRBV4-3	NA	TRBJ2-7	CASSSYDGYEQYF	TGCGCCAGCAGCTCATACGACGGGTACGAGCAGTACTTC
14	TRBD1	TRBV5-4	NA	TRBJ1-2	CASSRQGVAYGYTF	TGTGCCAGCAGCCGTCAGGGGGTTGCCTATGGCTACACCTTC
13	NA	TRBV12-5	once	TRBJ2-7	CASGKDSLGEQYF	TGTGCTAGTGGCAAGGACAGCTTGGGCGAGCAGTACTTC
15	NA	TRBV27	NA	TRBJ1-5	CASSLSRTGNQPQHF	TGTGCCAGCAGTTTATCGAGGACAGGCAATCAGCCCCAGCATTTT
14	NA	TRBV5-1	NA	TRBJ1-2	CASSLAARDYGYTF	TGCGCCAGCAGCTTGGCCGCCCGGGACTATGGCTACACCTTC
17	TRBD1	TRBV7-9	NA	TRBJ1-3	CASSFGGQGNSGNTIYF	TGTGCCAGCAGCTTCGGGGGACAGGGTAACTCTGGAAACACCATATATTTT